Here is one TCR beta chain with its context. Its antigen is undetermined. Trimming at V came to 3 bases and at J to 5 bases, leaving 2 bases not matched to a gene. The germline V gene has CDR1 LNHDA and CDR2 SQIVND (reference sequence). There are 14 residues in the CDR3. These data belong to a study of persistence of HIV-infected CD4 T cells. This was the immunoSEQ version 4 assay in survey mode. The protocol was immunoSEQ multiplex PCR, while the TCRdb copy is restricted to in-frame clones and leaves out a portion. This table has about 36,000 clones, 85% appearing once. Overlapping HIV-1 Gag 15-mer peptides at approximately 1 ug per peptide per mL were used. CD40L-negative CD69-negative CD45RO-high memory CD4+ T cells were sorted as populations depleted of antigen-responding cells.

Specimen: cultured CD4+ T cells from PBMCs, collected from a patient who received antiretroviral therapy. The chain joins TRBV19 to TRBJ1-4, with 8 bases identical to TRBD1. This clonotype was sampled from an adult with HIV. The donor label of this sample is uncertain. The CDR3 bases are TGTGCCAGTAGTATCCAGGGGGCGAATGAAAAACTGTTTTTT. It translates to CASSIQGANEKLFF.